The T cell receptor (beta chain) under discussion was sequenced for a study of neurological immune-mediated disorders. TCRdb used MiXCR to reprocess the 5' RACE reads, holding one entry per CDR3 protein. Seen here are some 66,000 distinct CDR3 sequences, 3.4% observed once, and the top ten hold under 4.5%. Germline-derived CDR1 and CDR2 are MNHNS and SASEGT. V gave up 7 bases and J gave up 7 bases, with 17 bases separating them. This CDR3 has 14 residues. Sequences were obtained from PBMCs. This receptor was taken from a man aged 35 to 55 with multiple sclerosis. The V call is TRBV6-1, the J call TRBJ1-5; D perhaps matches TRBD1 (6 bases). The chain's CDR3 is CASNLGEGGQPQHF. Here the CDR3 DNA reads TGTGCCAGCAATCTTGGGGAGGGGGGCCAGCCCCAGCATTTT.